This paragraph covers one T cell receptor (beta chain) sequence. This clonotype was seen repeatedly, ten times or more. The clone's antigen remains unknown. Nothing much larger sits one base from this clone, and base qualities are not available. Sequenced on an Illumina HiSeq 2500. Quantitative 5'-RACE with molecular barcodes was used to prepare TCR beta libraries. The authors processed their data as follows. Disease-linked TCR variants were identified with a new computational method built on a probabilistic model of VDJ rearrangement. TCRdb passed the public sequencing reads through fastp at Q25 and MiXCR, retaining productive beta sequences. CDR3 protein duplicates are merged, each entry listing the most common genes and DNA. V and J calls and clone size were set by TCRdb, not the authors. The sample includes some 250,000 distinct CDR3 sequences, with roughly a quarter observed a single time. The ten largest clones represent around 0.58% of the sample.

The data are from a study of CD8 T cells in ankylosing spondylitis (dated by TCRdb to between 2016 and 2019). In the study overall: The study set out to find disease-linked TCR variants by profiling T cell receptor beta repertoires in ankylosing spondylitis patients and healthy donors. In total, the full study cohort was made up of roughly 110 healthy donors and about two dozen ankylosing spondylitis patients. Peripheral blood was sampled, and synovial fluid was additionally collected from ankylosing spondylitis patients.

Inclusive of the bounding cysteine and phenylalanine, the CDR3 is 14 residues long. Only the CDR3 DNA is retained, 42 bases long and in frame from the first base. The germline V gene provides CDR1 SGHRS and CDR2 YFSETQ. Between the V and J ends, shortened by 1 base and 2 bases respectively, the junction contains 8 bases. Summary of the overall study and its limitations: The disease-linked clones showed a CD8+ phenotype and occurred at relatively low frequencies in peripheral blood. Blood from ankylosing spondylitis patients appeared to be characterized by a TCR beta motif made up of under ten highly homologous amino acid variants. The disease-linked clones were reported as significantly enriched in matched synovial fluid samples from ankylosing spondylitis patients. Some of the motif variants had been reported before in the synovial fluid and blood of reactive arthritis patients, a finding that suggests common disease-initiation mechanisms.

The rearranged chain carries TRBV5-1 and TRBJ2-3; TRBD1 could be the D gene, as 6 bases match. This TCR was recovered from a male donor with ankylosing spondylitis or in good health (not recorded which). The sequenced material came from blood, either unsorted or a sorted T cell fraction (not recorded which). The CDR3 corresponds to CASSLTGTTDTQYF. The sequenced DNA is TGCGCCAGCAGCTTGACAGGGACCACAGATACGCAGTATTTT.